Listed here are 4 T cell receptor beta chains from one sample, sequenced in a study of early stage breast cancer tumors. Assay used: immunoSEQ multiplex PCR; TCRdb lists only in-frame clones, some missing. The sample yields some 21,000 clones, about 80% seen once. Material: blood. These receptors originate from a person aged 60 to 70 with breast cancer.

The V call is TRBV6-1, the J call TRBJ2-1; 8 nucleotides match TRBD2. Trimming cost V 3 bases and J 15 bases; bases outside gene matches: 10. Germline CDR1 and CDR2: MNHNS and SASEGT. CDR3 size: 13 residues. The CDR3: CASSELTSGLLFF. The CDR3 DNA follows: TGTGCCAGCAGTGAGTTAACTAGCGGTCTTTTGTTCTTC.

V and J are TRBV30 and TRBJ2-6, with unresolved D. This CDR3 has 12 residues. CDR1 is GTSNPN, CDR2 SVGIG, per germline (reference sequence). The germline V and J ends were trimmed by 2 bases and 1 base, with 0 bases remaining between them. Here the CDR3 reads CAWSSGANVLTF. The CDR3 DNA reads as TGTGCCTGGAGTTCTGGGGCCAACGTCCTGACTTTC.

V usage is TRBV29-1 and J usage is TRBJ1-1, with D uncertain. Trimming removed 0 bases at V and 0 bases at J, with 5 bases between. The CDR3 is 13 residues long. Germline CDR1 reads SQVTM; CDR2 reads ANQGSEA. The CDR3 nucleotides read TGCAGCGTTGAAGACAGAATGAACACTGAAGCTTTCTTT. Its protein is CSVEDRMNTEAFF.

The rearrangement joins TRBV6-5 to TRBJ2-3; D is unresolved. The CDR3 sequence is 14 residues long. Germline V CDR1 and CDR2: MNHEY, SVGAGI. V was clipped by 5 bases and J by 0 bases, with 9 bases between them. The DNA of the CDR3 is TGTGCCAGCAGTCACGCGGAGAGCACAGATACGCAGTATTTT. Its translation is CASSHAESTDTQYF.